This entry lists 7 T cell receptor beta chains sequenced from one sample in a study of radiotherapy plus CTLA-4 blockade in lung cancer (dated by TCRdb to the late 2010s). Libraries were constructed by the immunoSEQ multiplex PCR assay. The source is immuneACCESS, and TCRdb retained only in-frame sequences with V and J called. Part of the clones is not carried over; for the studies checked, unresolved V genes explain less than half of this, and the remainder is unexplained. Recorded for this sample are some 110,000 clones; around 89% of them occurred a single time. Just under 7% of the sample belongs to the ten largest clones. The sequencing used peripheral blood, collected from a patient treated with radiotherapy plus ipilimumab. These receptors were taken from a human donor with non-small cell lung cancer that progressed on radiotherapy plus ipilimumab.

The chain combines TRBV18 with TRBJ2-3; unclear D gene. V was cut by 2 bases and J by 0 bases, with 9 bases left in between. The CDR3 runs to 15 residues. Germline V lookup: CDR1 KGHSH, CDR2 LQKENI. The CDR3 loop is CASSPTDSSTDTQYF. The CDR3 DNA is TGTGCCAGCTCACCAACCGACTCCAGCACAGATACGCAGTATTTT.

This clone has only one observation. The chain combines TRBV6-5 with TRBJ2-7, with 13 bases aligning to TRBD2. Per the germline V gene, CDR1 is MNHEY and CDR2 is SVGAGI. The CDR3 covers 16 residues. V was clipped by 4 bases and J by 0 bases; unmatched bases: 3. The CDR3 nucleotides are TGTGCCAGCAGTTCGTGGACTAGCGGGAGCTCCTACGAGCAGTACTTC. Protein product: CASSSWTSGSSYEQYF.

The chain uses TRBV10-2 and TRBJ1-1; no reliable D call. The germline V gene has CDR1 WSHSY and CDR2 SAAADI. This CDR3 spans 14 amino acids. The V gene lost 9 bases and the J gene lost 0 bases, with 14 bases spanning the gap. The CDR3 loop reads CASLKDGMNTEAFF. DNA for the CDR3: TGCGCCAGTTTAAAGGACGGTATGAACACTGAAGCTTTCTTT.

This sequence joins TRBV23-1 and TRBJ2-7; D gene unclear. TRBV23-1 is reported as an ORF; its role is uncertain. Between the trimmed V and J ends, which lost 10 bases and 0 bases, there was a span of 16 bases. This CDR3 comprises 14 residues. DNA of the CDR3: TGCGCCACCGAGGTTTGGGCAATCTCCTACGAGCAGTACTTC. It is translated as CATEVWAISYEQYF.

There are a few counts of this clone. This chain connects TRBV5-1 to TRBJ2-7; D is ambiguous. Germline assignment: CDR1 SGHRS and CDR2 YFSETQ. CDR3 length: 11 amino acids. The ends were cut back, 7 bases at V and 5 bases at J, with 10 bases in the middle. CDR3 coding DNA: TGCGCCAGCCGTGCGCGCGACGAGCAGTACTTC. Its protein product is CASRARDEQYF.

The chain employs TRBV5-1 and TRBJ1-4; D possibly corresponds to TRBD1 (6 bases). Trimming shortened V by 0 bases and J by 5 bases, and 8 bases separated the two germline ends. From germline, CDR1 is SGHRS and CDR2 YFSETQ. The CDR3 loop spans 14 amino acids. In DNA, the CDR3 is TGCGCCAGCAGCTTGGGGGACACAAATGAAAAACTGTTTTTT. It yields the protein CASSLGDTNEKLFF.

The rearrangement joins TRBV7-9 to TRBJ2-1; D unresolved. V gave up 6 bases and J gave up 5 bases, with 5 bases separating them. The CDR3 has 11 residues. CDR1 and CDR2 from the germline V gene are SEHNR and FQNEAQ (reference sequence). In DNA form, the CDR3 reads TGTGCCAGCAGACCTAACAATGAGCAGTTCTTC. Its translation: CASRPNNEQFF. Complete variable domain (other parts from reference TRBV7-9 and TRBJ2-1): DTGVSQNPRHKITKRGQNVTFRCDPISEHNRLYWYRQTLGQGPEFLTYFQNEAQLEKSRLLSDRFSAERPKGSFSTLEIQRTEQGDSAMYLCASRPNNEQFFGPGTRLTVL.